The subject of this entry is one T cell receptor beta chain. The antigen remains undetermined. The entry originates in a study of OX40 agonist ivuxolimab in advanced cancers. In the study overall: Anti-PD-1, anti-PD-L1 or anti-CTLA-4 therapy given earlier was allowed, and around 40% had some. The study, taken as a whole, reports: CD4+ and CD8+ T cells in blood underwent clonal expansion by week 6 at 0.1 to 3.0 mg/kg.

Germline CDR1 reads SGDLS; CDR2 reads YYNGEE. This CDR3 region has 14 residues. Trimming shortened V by 1 base and J by 1 base, and 8 bases separated the two germline ends. TCRdb's copy holds only in-frame clones and misses some; the assay was immunoSEQ multiplex PCR. This table has some 77,000 clones, about 90% appearing once. Sequencing used CD4+ or CD8+ T cells sorted from blood, obtained in a trial of the OX40 agonist ivuxolimab. This receptor was identified in an adult with an advanced solid tumor such as melanoma, head and neck, liver or kidney cancer. The V and J genes are TRBV9 and TRBJ2-5; D not resolved. CDR3 DNA sequence: TGTGCCAGCAGCGTATATGGTGCCCAAGAGACCCAGTACTTC. This sequence encodes CASSVYGAQETQYF.